The 14 T cell receptor beta chains reported below all come from one sample, sequenced in a study of cytomegalovirus exposure and HLA in healthy donors. Primers included in the PCR were 60 Vbeta and 13 Jbeta primers. Produced via immunoSEQ multiplex PCR; TCRdb's table is partial and in-frame only. Of roughly 100,000 clones listed, 70% to 85% are singletons. The sample taken for sequencing was PBMCs. Receptor source: a man in his forties or fifties in good health and CMV-seronegative.

V and J are TRBV7-3 and TRBJ1-1, with D possibly being TRBD1 (6 bases). Trimming stripped 5 bases from V and 6 bases from J, with 13 bases between. CDR1 and CDR2 (germline): SGHTA, FQGTGA. CDR3 size: 13 residues. The CDR3 is CASSTTGGSEAFF. The CDR3 DNA follows: TGTGCCAGCAGCACGACAGGTGGGTCTGAAGCTTTCTTT.

The chain couples TRBV7-2 to TRBJ2-2; D is undetermined. The CDR3 loop spans 15 amino acids. Trimming took off 2 bases at V and 2 bases at J, with 9 bases between the two ends. In germline, CDR1 is SGHTA, CDR2 FQGNSA. CDR3 nucleotides: TGTGCCAGCAGCTTAATAGTCCTCAACACCGGGGAGCTGTTTTTT. Its protein is CASSLIVLNTGELFF.

The V and J genes are TRBV28 and TRBJ2-7, with a tentative D call TRBD1 (5 bases). Germline CDR1 MDHEN, CDR2 SYDVKM. CDR3 length: 14 amino acids. V lost 7 bases and J 5 bases, leaving 18 bases between the germline ends. CDR3 in amino acids: CASISGDRKDEQYF. The DNA of the CDR3 is TGTGCCAGCATTTCCGGTGACAGAAAGGACGAGCAGTACTTC.

The rearrangement joins TRBV5-1 to TRBJ2-1, with D perhaps matching TRBD2 (6 bases). Trimming shortened V by 0 bases and J by 3 bases, and 10 bases separated the two germline ends. The CDR3 runs to 15 residues. Germline V gene data show CDR1 as SGHRS and CDR2 as YFSETQ. This CDR3 reads CASSLEGTDYNEQFF. The CDR3 DNA follows: TGCGCCAGCAGCTTGGAAGGGACTGACTACAATGAGCAGTTCTTC.

The chain couples TRBV2 to TRBJ2-3; 12 nucleotides match TRBD1. CDR1 SNHLY and CDR2 FYNNEI come from the germline V gene. The V gene end was trimmed by 9 bases and the J gene end by 3 bases; junction bases not matched to a gene: 4. The CDR3 is 14 amino acids. The CDR3 sequence: CARGQGASTDTQYF. The CDR3 DNA sequence: TGTGCCAGGGGACAGGGGGCAAGTACAGATACGCAGTATTTT.

The chain is built from TRBV5-1 and TRBJ2-5, with 10 bases aligning to TRBD1. With 3 bases clipped from V and 5 bases from J, the junction kept 7 bases outside the gene matches. CDR1 and CDR2 (germline): SGHRS, YFSETQ. This CDR3 spans 15 amino acids. The CDR3 DNA reads as TGCGCCAGCAGCTCCGGACAGGGGGTTTTTGAGACCCAGTACTTC. This codes for CASSSGQGVFETQYF.

The chain couples TRBV7-3 to TRBJ2-1; D is undetermined. Trimming took 2 bases from V and 5 from J, leaving 7 bases between them. CDR1 and CDR2 from the germline V gene are SGHTA and FQGTGA. The CDR3 spans 13 residues. The CDR3 DNA follows: TGTGCCAGCAGCTTAGGGCCCGACAATGAGCAGTTCTTC. Encoded protein: CASSLGPDNEQFF. Looking up the rest from reference TRBV7-3 and TRBJ2-1 gives the full variable domain: GAGVSQTPSNKVTEKGKYVELRCDPISGHTALYWYRQSLGQGPEFLIYFQGTGAADDSGLPNDRFFAVRPEGSVSTLKIQRTERGDSAVYLCASSLGPDNEQFFGPGTRLTVL.

The V and J genes are TRBV29-1 and TRBJ2-2; TRBD2 might be the D (7 bases). Looked up from germline, CDR1 is SQVTM and CDR2 is ANQGSEA. The CDR3 covers 14 residues. V lost 6 bases, J lost 4 bases, and 15 bases lay in between. DNA for the CDR3: TGCAGCGTGGGGGGGGGAGGGGGCACCGGGGAGCTGTTTTTT. It specifies CSVGGGGGTGELFF.

J is TRBJ1-2 and V is TRBV6-6; unclear D gene. CDR3 size: 13 residues. Germline V lookup: CDR1 MNHNY, CDR2 SVGAGI (reference sequence). V was cut by 0 bases and J by 5 bases, with 7 bases left in between. In DNA, the CDR3 is TGTGCCAGCAGTTACTCGAGAGGGTATGGCTACACCTTC. Translating gives CASSYSRGYGYTF.

The rearrangement links TRBV7-2 to TRBJ2-2, with D unclear. Germline loops: CDR1 SGHTA, CDR2 FQGNSA. This CDR3 is 14 amino acids long. The germline V and J ends were trimmed by 4 bases and 1 base, with 7 bases remaining between them. The chain's CDR3 is CASSWAQNTGELFF. CDR3 coding DNA: TGTGCCAGCAGCTGGGCCCAGAACACCGGGGAGCTGTTTTTT. Full variable domain (missing parts from reference TRBV7-2 and TRBJ2-2): GAGVSQSPSNKVTEKGKDVELRCDPISGHTALYWYRQSLGQGLEFLIYFQGNSAPDKSGLPSDRFSAERTGGSVSTLTIQRTQQEDSAVYLCASSWAQNTGELFFGEGSRLTVL.

The J gene is TRBJ2-1, the V gene TRBV6-5; TRBD2 aligns across 8 bases. CDR3 length: 14 residues. V shed 5 bases and J 5 bases; nucleotides not matched to a gene: 5. Germline values: CDR1 MNHEY, CDR2 SVGAGI. In nucleotides, the CDR3 is TGTGCCAGCAGTCCCGGGGGGGTTCACAATGAGCAGTTCTTC. This sequence encodes CASSPGGVHNEQFF.

The chain is built from TRBV5-6 and TRBJ1-1, with TRBD1 identical over 9 bases. The ends lost 3 bases at V and 4 bases at J; junction bases unmatched: 10. The CDR3 consists of 16 residues. CDR1 and CDR2 from the germline V gene are SGHDT and YYEEEE. This chain's CDR3 is CASSWDRVGSGTEAFF. DNA of the CDR3: TGTGCCAGCAGCTGGGACAGGGTAGGATCGGGCACTGAAGCTTTCTTT. Full variable domain (remainder filled in from reference TRBV5-6 and TRBJ1-1): DAGVTQSPTHLIKTRGQQVTLRCSPKSGHDTVSWYQQALGQGPQFIFQYYEEEERQRGNFPDRFSGHQFPNYSSELNVNALLLGDSALYLCASSWDRVGSGTEAFFGQGTRLTVV.

Here the CDR3 DNA reads TGCAGCGTTGAGGTCCCGGGGAGGAACACTGAAGCTTTCTTT. Its protein product is CSVEVPGRNTEAFF. The V call is TRBV29-1, the J call TRBJ1-1; no clear D gene. Between the trimmed V and J ends, which lost 3 bases and 1 base, there was a span of 12 bases. CDR1 and CDR2 (germline): SQVTM, ANQGSEA. This CDR3 contains 14 residues.

In this sample, this clone turned up a few times. The chain is built from TRBV6-1 and TRBJ2-5; the D is unclear. CDR3 length equals 12 residues. Germline CDR1 MNHNS, CDR2 SASEGT. Trimming shortened V by 4 bases and J by 5 bases, and 8 bases separated the two germline ends. The CDR3 here is CASSGLGETQYF. CDR3 nucleotide sequence: TGTGCCAGCAGTGGACTCGGGGAGACCCAGTACTTC.